One sample yielded the 19 T cell receptor beta chains listed below, sequenced in a study of identical twins. From the 5' RACE reads, TCRdb called clonotypes with MiXCR, one entry per CDR3 protein. This sample has about 100,000 distinct CDR3 sequences; 5.9% occur once, and the top ten carry 9.5% to 15%. Sample: memory T cells sorted from blood. Every receptor here comes from a woman in her forties or fifties in good health.

CDR3 DNA sequence: TGTGCCAGCACGAGTCAGGGGGGAGCGCTCAACGGGGAGCTGTTTTTT. As protein: CASTSQGGALNGELFF. This chain connects TRBV7-6 to TRBJ2-2, with a tentative D call TRBD1 (7 bases). The CDR3 is made up of 16 amino acids. Trimming shortened V by 7 bases and J by 7 bases, and 22 bases separated the two germline ends. Germline values: CDR1 SGHVS, CDR2 FNYEAQ.

This clonotype was seen repeatedly, ten times or more. V is TRBV6-6 and J is TRBJ1-1, with D unclear. This CDR3 spans 13 amino acids. The germline gives CDR1 MNHNY, CDR2 SVGAGI (reference sequence). Trimming cost V 5 bases and J 11 bases, with 18 bases left between them. In DNA form, the CDR3 reads TGTGCCAGCAGTAACGGGAACAATTGGGGTGCTTTCTTT. Translating it yields CASSNGNNWGAFF.

This clonotype was detected many times. The V and J genes are TRBV20-1 and TRBJ2-3; D is undetermined. In germline, CDR1 is DFQATT, CDR2 SNEGSKA (reference sequence). The ends were cut back, 1 base at V and 6 bases at J, with 11 bases in the middle. The CDR3 has 13 residues. CDR3: CSARVGSLDTQYF. The CDR3 DNA reads as TGCAGTGCTAGAGTAGGTAGTCTGGATACGCAGTATTTT.

This clonotype appeared many times. This rearrangement joins TRBV29-1 to TRBJ1-2, with D maybe TRBD1 (5 bases). The CDR3 length is 13 residues. V was clipped by 5 bases and J by 0 bases, with 10 bases between them. Germline V lookup: CDR1 SQVTM, CDR2 ANQGSEA. Here the CDR3 reads CSVRQRANYGYTF. CDR3 in DNA: TGCAGCGTTCGACAGCGGGCTAACTATGGCTACACCTTC.

This clonotype was seen at least ten times. This chain uses TRBV20-1 with TRBJ1-1; TRBD1 aligns across 9 bases. CDR1 and CDR2 from the germline V gene are DFQATT and SNEGSKA (reference sequence). CDR3 length: 15 amino acids. With V trimmed by 2 bases and J by 4 bases, 8 bases remained unmatched. CDR3 DNA sequence: TGCAGTGCTAGACCGGCGACAGGGGGGAGCACTGAAGCTTTCTTT. The encoded protein is CSARPATGGSTEAFF.

J is TRBJ1-2 and V is TRBV27, with 9 bases fitting TRBD1. The trim removed 7 bases at V and 4 bases at J, leaving 7 bases unmatched. This CDR3 is 14 amino acids long. Germline V CDR1 and CDR2: MNHEY, SMNVEV (reference sequence). DNA for the CDR3: TGTGCCAGCACCAGGACAGGGGCTGGCTATGGCTACACCTTC. Protein product: CASTRTGAGYGYTF.

This clonotype was recorded at least ten times. J is TRBJ2-7 and V is TRBV27; 8 nucleotides match TRBD1. The ends lost 6 bases at V and 2 bases at J; junction bases unmatched: 3. Germline CDR1 is MNHEY and CDR2 is SMNVEV (reference sequence). The CDR3 is 13 residues long. The CDR3: CASSRGPTYEQYF. Here the CDR3 DNA reads TGTGCCAGCAGCAGGGGGCCTACCTACGAGCAGTACTTC.

This clonotype was counted many times. The J gene is TRBJ2-3, the V gene TRBV20-1; 9 bases map to TRBD1. The CDR3 loop spans 14 amino acids. Germline V lookup: CDR1 DFQATT, CDR2 SNEGSKA (reference sequence). CDR3 loop: CSLGTGSSTDTQYF. CDR3 nucleotide sequence: TGCAGCTTGGGGACAGGGTCGTCCACAGATACGCAGTATTTT.

This clonotype was found many times. The rearrangement joins TRBV7-2 to TRBJ1-2; D is undetermined. The germline V gene encodes CDR1 SGHTA and CDR2 FQGNSA. The V end lost 5 bases, the J end lost 4 bases, and 17 bases lay between the germline ends. The CDR3 length is 15 residues. CDR3 nucleotide sequence: TGTGCCAGCAGCCCAGGACGGTCTCTCTCCTATGGCTACACCTTC. It yields the protein CASSPGRSLSYGYTF.

This clonotype showed up many times. V gene TRBV2 combines with J gene TRBJ2-7, with D possibly TRBD1 on 5 matching bases. CDR1 is SNHLY, CDR2 FYNNEI, per germline. The V gene lost 3 bases and the J gene lost 3 bases, with 15 bases spanning the gap. The CDR3 runs to 15 residues. The CDR3 loop reads CASSEIQVGNYEQYF. In nucleotides, the CDR3 is TGTGCCAGCAGTGAGATACAGGTCGGAAACTACGAGCAGTACTTC.

This clonotype was picked up many times. The chain has TRBV5-1 and TRBJ2-7; TRBD2 agrees at 9 bases. J lost 5 bases, V lost 4 bases, and 10 bases had no gene match. The length of the CDR3 is 15 residues. Per germline, CDR1 SGHRS and CDR2 YFSETQ. DNA for the CDR3: TGCGCCAGCAGCACTAATAGCGGGAGCTTCGACGAGCAGTACTTC. This translates into CASSTNSGSFDEQYF.

The CDR3 bases are TGCAGTGCAACAGGGGGGATTGGTGACACCATATATTTT. Amino acids: CSATGGIGDTIYF. This chain links TRBV20-1 with TRBJ1-3; the match to TRBD1 covers 8 bases. The J segment lost 8 bases and the V segment lost 6 bases, leaving 9 bases of the junction unmatched. The CDR3 sequence is 13 residues long. Germline values: CDR1 DFQATT, CDR2 SNEGSKA (reference sequence).

This clonotype was recorded many times. The DNA for the CDR3 is TGTGCCAGCAGCCAAGATGGGAGAGGCTATGGCTACACCTTC. Its protein product is CASSQDGRGYGYTF. V and J are TRBV3-1 and TRBJ1-2, with D unclear. In germline, CDR1 is LGHDT, CDR2 YNNKEL (reference sequence). The CDR3 length is 14 residues. V lost 0 bases to trimming and J lost 4 bases, with 9 bases between them.

This clonotype showed up many times. V is TRBV3-1 and J is TRBJ2-3, with 9 bases fitting TRBD2. In germline, CDR1 is LGHDT, CDR2 YNNKEL (reference sequence). CDR3 length: 13 residues. The junction had 4 bases not matched to a gene; V was cut back by 2 bases and J by 10 bases. CDR3 protein: CASSQPLAGPQYF. In DNA, the CDR3 is TGTGCCAGCAGCCAACCCCTAGCGGGACCGCAGTATTTT.

This clonotype has more than one count but fewer than ten. Given a much more abundant clone one base away, this may be a read error. J is TRBJ2-3 and V is TRBV6-6, with D unclear. This CDR3 is 12 amino acids long. V lost 5 bases to trimming and J lost 4 bases, with 7 bases between them. The V gene's germline CDR1 is MNHNY and CDR2 SVGAGI (reference sequence). The CDR3 region has the DNA TGTGCCAGCAGTCACCAACCAGATACGCAGTATTTT. Protein sequence: CASSHQPDTQYF.

In DNA form, the CDR3 reads TGTTCGAGCGGGAGGAACGATGAGCAGTTCTTC. It specifies CSSGRNDEQFF. The chain has TRBV30 and TRBJ2-1, with 9 nucleotides matching TRBD2. CDR3 length: 11 amino acids. Germline CDR1 GTSNPN, CDR2 SVGIG (reference sequence).

This clonotype was detected many times. V and J are TRBV28 and TRBJ1-4, with TRBD1 matching over 9 bases. The CDR3 runs to 15 residues. The V segment lost 5 bases and the J segment 10 bases; nucleotides outside the gene matches: 11. Per the germline V gene, CDR1 is MDHEN and CDR2 is SYDVKM. The CDR3 coding sequence is TGTGCCAGCAGTGGCGTCGGGACAGGGATGGTAAAACTGTTTTTT. Its translation: CASSGVGTGMVKLFF.

This clonotype was counted many times. This sequence joins TRBV30 and TRBJ2-5, with 9 bases identical to TRBD2. CDR1 is GTSNPN, CDR2 SVGIG, per germline (reference sequence). Trimming cost V 0 bases and J 14 bases; bases outside gene matches: 10. The CDR3 has 13 amino acids. CDR3 sequence (DNA): TGTGCCTGGAGTGTTATCTGGCGGGAGGGTCTCTACTTC. Protein sequence: CAWSVIWREGLYF.

This clonotype has ten or more counts. The chain has TRBV6-4 and TRBJ2-2; D call uncertain. This CDR3 spans 14 amino acids. Trimming took 0 bases from V and 3 from J, leaving 5 bases between them. In germline, CDR1 is MRHNA, CDR2 SNTAGT. CDR3 coding DNA: TGTGCCAGCAGTGACTCCGGCGACACCGGGGAGCTGTTTTTT. Its protein is CASSDSGDTGELFF.